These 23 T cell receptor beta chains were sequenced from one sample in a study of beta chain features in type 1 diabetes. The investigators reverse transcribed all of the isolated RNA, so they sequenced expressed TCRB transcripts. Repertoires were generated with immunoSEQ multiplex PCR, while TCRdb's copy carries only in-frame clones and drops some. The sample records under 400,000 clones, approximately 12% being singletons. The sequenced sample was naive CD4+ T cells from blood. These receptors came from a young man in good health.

The CDR3 DNA reads as TGTGCCAGCAGCGTTACCGGTGACAGGTACCCAAGCTCCTACAATGAGCAGTTCTTC. Amino acid sequence: CASSVTGDRYPSSYNEQFF. The chain combines TRBV9 with TRBJ2-1, with a possible D match to TRBD1 (6 bases). CDR3 length: 19 amino acids. The V end was cut by 2 bases, the J end by 0 bases, with 21 bases between. The germline V gene has CDR1 SGDLS and CDR2 YYNGEE.

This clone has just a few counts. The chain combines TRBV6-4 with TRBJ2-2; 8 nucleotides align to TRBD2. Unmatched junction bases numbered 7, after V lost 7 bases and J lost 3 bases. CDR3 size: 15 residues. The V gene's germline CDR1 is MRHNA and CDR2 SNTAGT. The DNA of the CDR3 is TGTGCCAGCAAGGCTAGCGGGTTGTACACCGGGGAGCTGTTTTTT. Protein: CASKASGLYTGELFF.

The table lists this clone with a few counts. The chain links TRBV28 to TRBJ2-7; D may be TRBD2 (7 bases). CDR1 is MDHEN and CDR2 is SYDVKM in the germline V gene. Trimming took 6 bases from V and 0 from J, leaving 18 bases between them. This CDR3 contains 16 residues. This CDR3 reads CASSEGGTLSSYEQYF. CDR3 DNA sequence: TGTGCCAGCAGCGAGGGGGGGACACTAAGCTCCTACGAGCAGTACTTC.

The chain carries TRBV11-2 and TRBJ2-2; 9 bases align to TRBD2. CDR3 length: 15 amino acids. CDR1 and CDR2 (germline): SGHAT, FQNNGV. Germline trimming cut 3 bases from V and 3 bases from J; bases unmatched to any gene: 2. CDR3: CASSFRTSDTGELFF. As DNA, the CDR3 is TGTGCCAGCAGCTTCAGGACTAGCGACACCGGGGAGCTGTTTTTT.

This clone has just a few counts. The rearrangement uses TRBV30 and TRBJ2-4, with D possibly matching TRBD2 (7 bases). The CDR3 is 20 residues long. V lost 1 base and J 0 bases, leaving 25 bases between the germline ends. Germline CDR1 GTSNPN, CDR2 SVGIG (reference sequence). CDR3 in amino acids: CAWSDLGGGVPGLAKNIQYF. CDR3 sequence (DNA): TGTGCCTGGAGTGACCTGGGGGGGGGCGTTCCGGGTTTAGCCAAAAACATTCAGTACTTC.

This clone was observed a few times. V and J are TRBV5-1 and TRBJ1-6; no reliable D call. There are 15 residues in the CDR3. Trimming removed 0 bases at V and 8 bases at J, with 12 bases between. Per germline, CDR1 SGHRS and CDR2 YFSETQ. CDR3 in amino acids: CASSLEAGRDSPLHF. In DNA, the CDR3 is TGCGCCAGCAGCTTGGAGGCAGGTCGTGATTCACCCCTCCACTTT.

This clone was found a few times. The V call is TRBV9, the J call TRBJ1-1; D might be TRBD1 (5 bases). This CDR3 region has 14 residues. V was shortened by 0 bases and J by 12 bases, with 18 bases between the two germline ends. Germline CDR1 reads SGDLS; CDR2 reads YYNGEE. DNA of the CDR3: TGTGCCAGCAGCGTAGTAGACAGCGGGGTAAAATCTTTCTTT. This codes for CASSVVDSGVKSFF.

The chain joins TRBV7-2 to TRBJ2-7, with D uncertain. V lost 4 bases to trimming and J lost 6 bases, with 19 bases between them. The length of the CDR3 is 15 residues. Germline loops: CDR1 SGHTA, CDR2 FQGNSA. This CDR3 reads CASSSRLGSAGEQYF. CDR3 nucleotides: TGTGCCAGCAGCTCCCGCCTCGGGTCGGCTGGCGAGCAGTACTTC.

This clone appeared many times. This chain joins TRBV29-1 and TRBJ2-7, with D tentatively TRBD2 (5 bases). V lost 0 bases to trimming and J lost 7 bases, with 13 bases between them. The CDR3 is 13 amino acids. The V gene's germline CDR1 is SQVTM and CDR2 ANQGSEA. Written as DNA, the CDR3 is TGCAGCGTTGAAGACCAGCAGCGCGGGGAGCAGTACTTC. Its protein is CSVEDQQRGEQYF.

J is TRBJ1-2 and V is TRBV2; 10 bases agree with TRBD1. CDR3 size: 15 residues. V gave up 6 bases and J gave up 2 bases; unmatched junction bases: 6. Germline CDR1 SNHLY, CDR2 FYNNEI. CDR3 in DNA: TGTGCCAGCAGCGACCGGACAGGGGGGAACTATGGCTACACCTTC. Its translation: CASSDRTGGNYGYTF. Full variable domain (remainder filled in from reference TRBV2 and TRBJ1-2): EPEVTQTPSHQVTQMGQEVILRCVPISNHLYFYWYRQILGQKVEFLVSFYNNEISEKSEIFDDQFSVERPDGSNFTLKIRSTKLEDSAMYFCASSDRTGGNYGYTFGSGTRLTVV.

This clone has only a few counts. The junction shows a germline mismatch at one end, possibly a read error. CDR3 residues: CAISERETQYF. In nucleotides, the CDR3 is TGTGCCATCAGTGAGAGGGAGACCCAGTACTTC. V usage is TRBV6-5 and J usage is TRBJ2-5; D gene unclear. The CDR3 loop spans 11 amino acids. Germline CDR1 and CDR2: MNHEY and SVGAGI.

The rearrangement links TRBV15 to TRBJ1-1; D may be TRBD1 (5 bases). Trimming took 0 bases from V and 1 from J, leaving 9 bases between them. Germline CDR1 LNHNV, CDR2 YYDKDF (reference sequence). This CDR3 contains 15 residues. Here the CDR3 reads CATSRDKGQNTEAFF. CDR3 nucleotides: TGTGCCACCAGCAGAGACAAGGGGCAGAACACTGAAGCTTTCTTT.

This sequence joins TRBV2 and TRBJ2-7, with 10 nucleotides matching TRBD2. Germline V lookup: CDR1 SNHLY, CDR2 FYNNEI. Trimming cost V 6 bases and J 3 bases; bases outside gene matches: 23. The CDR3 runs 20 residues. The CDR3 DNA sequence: TGTGCCAGCAGGGGAATTCTAGCGGGAGAGCTGCTGCCGCGGCGCTACGAGCAGTACTTC. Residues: CASRGILAGELLPRRYEQYF. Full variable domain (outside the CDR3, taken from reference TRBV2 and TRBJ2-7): EPEVTQTPSHQVTQMGQEVILRCVPISNHLYFYWYRQILGQKVEFLVSFYNNEISEKSEIFDDQFSVERPDGSNFTLKIRSTKLEDSAMYFCASRGILAGELLPRRYEQYFGPGTRLTVT.

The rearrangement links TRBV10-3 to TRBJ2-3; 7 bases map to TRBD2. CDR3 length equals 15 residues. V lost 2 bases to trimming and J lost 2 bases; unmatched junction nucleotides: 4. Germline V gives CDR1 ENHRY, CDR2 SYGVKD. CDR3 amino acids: CAISEVGRATDTQYF. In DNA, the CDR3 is TGTGCCATCAGTGAGGTTGGGAGGGCCACAGATACGCAGTATTTT.

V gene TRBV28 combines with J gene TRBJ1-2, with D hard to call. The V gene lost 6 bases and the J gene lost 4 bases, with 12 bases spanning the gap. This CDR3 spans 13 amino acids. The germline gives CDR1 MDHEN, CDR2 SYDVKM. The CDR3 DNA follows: TGTGCCAGCAGGTCCGGCGGTATCTATGGCTACACCTTC. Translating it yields CASRSGGIYGYTF.

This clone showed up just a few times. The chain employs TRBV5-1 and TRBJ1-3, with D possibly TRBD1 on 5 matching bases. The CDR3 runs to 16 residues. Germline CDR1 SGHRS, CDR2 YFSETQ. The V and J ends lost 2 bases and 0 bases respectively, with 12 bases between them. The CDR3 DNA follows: TGCGCCAGCAGCTTCTCGGGAGGGGTCTCTGGAAACACCATATATTTT. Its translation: CASSFSGGVSGNTIYF.

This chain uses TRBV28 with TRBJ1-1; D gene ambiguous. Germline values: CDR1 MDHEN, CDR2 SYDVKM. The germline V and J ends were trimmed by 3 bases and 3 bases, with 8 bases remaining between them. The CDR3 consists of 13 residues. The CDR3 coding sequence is TGTGCCAGCAGTTTCGGGGTCCACACTGAAGCTTTCTTT. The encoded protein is CASSFGVHTEAFF.

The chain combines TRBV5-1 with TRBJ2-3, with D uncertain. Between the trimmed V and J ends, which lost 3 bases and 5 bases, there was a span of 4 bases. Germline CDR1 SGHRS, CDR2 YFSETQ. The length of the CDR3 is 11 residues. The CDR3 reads CASSSLDTQYF. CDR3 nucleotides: TGCGCCAGCAGCTCTTTAGATACGCAGTATTTT.

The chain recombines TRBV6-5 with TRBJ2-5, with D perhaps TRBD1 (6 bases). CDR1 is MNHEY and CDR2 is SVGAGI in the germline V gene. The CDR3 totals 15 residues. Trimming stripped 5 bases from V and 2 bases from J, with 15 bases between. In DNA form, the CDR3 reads TGTGCCAGCAGTCGAACAGGGATCTTACAAGAGACCCAGTACTTC. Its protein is CASSRTGILQETQYF.

CDR3 nucleotide sequence: TGTGCCAGCAGTTATGCTGAGCGGGGGGAAGAGACCCAGTACTTC. This sequence encodes CASSYAERGEETQYF. The chain joins TRBV6-6 to TRBJ2-5; 9 bases align to TRBD2. The CDR3 has 15 amino acids. The V and J ends lost 3 bases and 3 bases, in that order; junction bases with no gene match: 5. Germline CDR1 is MNHNY and CDR2 is SVGAGI (reference sequence).

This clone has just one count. Here the CDR3 reads CSAGQGADPNTGELFF. CDR3 bases: TGCAGCGCGGGACAGGGGGCCGACCCGAACACCGGGGAGCTGTTTTTT. The chain carries TRBV29-1 and TRBJ2-2; 12 bases align to TRBD1. The CDR3 extends over 16 amino acids. Trimming at V came to 7 bases and at J to 0 bases, leaving 6 bases not matched to a gene. Germline V gene data show CDR1 as SQVTM and CDR2 as ANQGSEA.

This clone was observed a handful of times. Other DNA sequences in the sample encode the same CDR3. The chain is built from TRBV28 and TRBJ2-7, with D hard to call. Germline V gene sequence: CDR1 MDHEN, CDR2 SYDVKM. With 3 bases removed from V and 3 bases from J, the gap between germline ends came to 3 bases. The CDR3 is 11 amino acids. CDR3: CASSFHYEQYF. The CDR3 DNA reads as TGTGCCAGCAGTTTTCACTACGAGCAGTACTTC. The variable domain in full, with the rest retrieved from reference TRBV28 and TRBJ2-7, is DVKVTQSSRYLVKRTGEKVFLECVQDMDHENMFWYRQDPGLGLRLIYFSYDVKMKEKGDIPEGYSVSREKKERFSLILESASTNQTSMYLCASSFHYEQYFGPGTRLTVT.

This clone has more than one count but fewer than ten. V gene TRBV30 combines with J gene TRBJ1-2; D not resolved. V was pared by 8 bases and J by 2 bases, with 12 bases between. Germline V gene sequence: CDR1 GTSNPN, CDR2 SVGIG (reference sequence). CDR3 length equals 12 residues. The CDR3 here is CAKNRENYGYTF. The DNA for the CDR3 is TGTGCCAAGAACCGGGAAAACTATGGCTACACCTTC.